One and the same sample provided the 16 T cell receptor beta chains below, sequenced in a study of T cells in Graves' hyperthyroidism and ophthalmopathy. RNA transcripts provided the source from which TCR beta CDR3 regions were amplified. Carried out on the TCR CDR3, a first-round RT-PCR used the HTBI primer set. TCRdb ran MiXCR on the multiplex PCR reads and lists one entry per CDR3 protein. Among approximately 370,000 distinct CDR3 sequences listed, about 15% were seen once. The material sequenced was blood. The receptors here all came from a woman aged 30 to 39 with Graves' hyperthyroidism that later progressed to Graves' ophthalmopathy.

This sequence joins TRBV6-2 or TRBV6-3 and TRBJ1-2, with 9 bases identical to TRBD1. The CDR3 is made up of 14 amino acids. Germline lookup yields CDR1 MNHEY and CDR2 SVGEGT. The V and J ends lost 6 bases and 7 bases, in that order; junction bases with no gene match: 9. As DNA, the CDR3 is TGTGCCAGCAGAGAGGACAGGGGCCTGGGTGGCTACACCTTC. It encodes CASREDRGLGGYTF.

This clonotype was detected once. The junction differs from germline at one of its ends, possibly a read error. V usage is TRBV7-2 and J usage is TRBJ2-7, with TRBD2 matching 7 bases. Germline assignment: CDR1 SGHTA and CDR2 FQGNSA. This CDR3 comprises 14 residues. DNA of the CDR3: TGTGCCTGGAGTGTACTAGCGAGCTCCTACGAGGAGTACTTC. Its protein is CAWSVLASSYEEYF.

This clonotype was recorded a few times. The chain recombines TRBV15 with TRBJ1-5; 8 positions match TRBD1. Losses at the gene ends were 1 base for V and 5 bases for J; bases not matched to a gene: 4. The germline V gene encodes CDR1 LNHNV and CDR2 YYDKDF (reference sequence). The CDR3 is 15 amino acids. CDR3 nucleotide sequence: TGTGCCACCAGCAGAGTCAGGGGGCCGGATCAGCCCCAGCATTTT. Protein product: CATSRVRGPDQPQHF. Complete variable domain (other parts from reference TRBV15 and TRBJ1-5): DAMVIQNPRYQVTQFGKPVTLSCSQTLNHNVMYWYQQKSSQAPKLLFHYYDKDFNNEADTPDNFQSRRPNTSFCFLDIRSPGLGDTAMYLCATSRVRGPDQPQHFGDGTRLSIL.

The J gene is TRBJ2-5, the V gene TRBV4-2, with 8 bases that match TRBD2. The CDR3 is made up of 15 amino acids. Germline values: CDR1 LGHNA, CDR2 YNFKEQ. Unmatched junction bases numbered 9, after V lost 4 bases and J lost 5 bases. Here the CDR3 reads CASSLVGTSGETQYF. The CDR3 region has the DNA TGTGCCAGCAGCCTCGTCGGCACTAGCGGTGAGACCCAGTACTTC.

This clonotype was detected many times. This chain uses TRBV11-2 with TRBJ2-1; tentative D call: TRBD2 (6 bases). In germline, CDR1 is SGHAT, CDR2 FQNNGV. The CDR3 runs to 14 residues. Trimming removed 2 bases from V and 3 bases from J, with 8 bases in between. CDR3 sequence reads: CASSLPGDYNEQFF. The CDR3 region has the DNA TGTGCCAGCAGCTTACCGGGGGACTACAATGAGCAGTTCTTC.

This chain links TRBV10-3 with TRBJ1-6; 9 bases are shared with TRBD1. The CDR3 is 14 residues long. Germline V CDR1 and CDR2: ENHRY, SYGVKD. J was trimmed by 5 bases and V by 6 bases; bases with no gene match: 2. The CDR3 reads CAIRGDRDNSPLHF. The CDR3 bases are TGTGCCATCAGGGGGGACAGGGATAATTCACCCCTCCACTTT.

This chain's CDR3 is CASSNRGLNQPQHF. CDR3 DNA: TGTGCCAGCAGCAACCGGGGGCTCAATCAGCCCCAGCATTTT. The genes are TRBV3-1 and TRBJ1-5; possible D gene TRBD1, 6 bases. Germline V gene lookup returns CDR1 LGHDT and CDR2 YNNKEL (reference sequence). CDR3 size: 14 residues. V was clipped by 5 bases and J by 3 bases, with 11 bases between them.

Ten or more counts support this clonotype. The chain links TRBV27 to TRBJ2-7; 11 nucleotides match TRBD2. The CDR3 loop spans 18 amino acids. J was trimmed by 3 bases and V by 3 bases; bases with no gene match: 13. Looked up from germline, CDR1 is MNHEY and CDR2 is SMNVEV (reference sequence). CDR3 protein: CASSFGTSGVHDNYEQYF. CDR3 sequence (DNA): TGTGCCAGCAGTTTTGGGACTAGCGGAGTACACGATAACTACGAGCAGTACTTC.

This CDR3 reads CASSYRGGQGYEQYF. Written as DNA, the CDR3 is TGTGCCAGCAGTTACCGAGGGGGTCAAGGATACGAGCAGTACTTC. J is TRBJ2-7 and V is TRBV6-5; possibly TRBD1 for D (6 bases). The V gene's germline CDR1 is MNHEY and CDR2 SVGAGI. This CDR3 comprises 15 residues. Trimming took off 2 bases at V and 4 bases at J, with 15 bases between the two ends.

The chain couples TRBV11-2 to TRBJ1-1; TRBD1 might be the D (5 bases). Germline assignment: CDR1 SGHAT and CDR2 FQNNGV. This CDR3 contains 14 residues. Between the trimmed V and J ends, which lost 8 bases and 4 bases, there was a span of 17 bases. The CDR3 DNA reads as TGTGCCAGCTCAATTGGGGGGATGATCACTGAAGCTTTCTTT. Amino acids: CASSIGGMITEAFF.

The chain joins TRBV4-2 to TRBJ1-3; D remains unclear. The CDR3 length is 15 residues. The ends were cut back, 0 bases at V and 2 bases at J, with 8 bases in the middle. Germline V gene data show CDR1 as LGHNA and CDR2 as YNFKEQ. The CDR3 spells CASSQDIGTGNTIYF. The CDR3 DNA sequence: TGTGCCAGCAGCCAAGATATAGGGACTGGAAACACCATATATTTT.

This clonotype was detected many times. The chain employs TRBV28 and TRBJ2-7; D remains unclear. The CDR3 is 12 residues long. Trimming removed 10 bases from V and 3 bases from J, with 13 bases in between. Germline CDR1 MDHEN, CDR2 SYDVKM. CDR3 region: CATALKGYEQYF. The CDR3 region has the DNA TGTGCCACGGCCCTTAAGGGCTACGAGCAGTACTTC.

This clonotype was observed at least ten times. The chain links TRBV2 to TRBJ2-1, with D uncertain. This CDR3 spans 14 amino acids. V gave up 4 bases and J gave up 5 bases, with 12 bases separating them. Germline CDR1 SNHLY, CDR2 FYNNEI. The CDR3 bases are TGTGCCAGCAGTGCTCAGAACAGTGACAATGAGCAGTTCTTC. It translates to CASSAQNSDNEQFF.

This clonotype was counted at least ten times. The rearrangement links TRBV19 to TRBJ2-7; 8 positions agree with TRBD2. The CDR3 has 15 amino acids. The trim removed 3 bases at V and 3 bases at J, leaving 7 bases unmatched. Per germline, CDR1 LNHDA and CDR2 SQIVND (reference sequence). The CDR3 spells CASSIFSGSSYEQYF. The CDR3 nucleotides read TGTGCCAGTAGTATCTTCAGCGGGAGTAGCTACGAGCAGTACTTC.

The table lists this clonotype with many counts. The chain uses TRBV6-1 and TRBJ1-1; D is uncertain. The CDR3 spans 14 residues. Trimming removed 3 bases at V and 1 base at J, with 9 bases between. Germline-derived CDR1 and CDR2 are MNHNS and SASEGT. The CDR3 region is CASSETYRNTEAFF. The CDR3 DNA follows: TGTGCCAGCAGTGAGACGTATAGGAACACTGAAGCTTTCTTT.

This clonotype was picked up many times. J is TRBJ1-6 and V is TRBV10-3; a weak D match, TRBD1 (5 bases). This CDR3 is built from 15 residues. Germline-derived CDR1 and CDR2 are ENHRY and SYGVKD. The ends were cut back, 7 bases at V and 8 bases at J, with 18 bases in the middle. In nucleotides, the CDR3 is TGTGCCATCAAGCGCGACCAGATAGGGGATTCACCCCTCCACTTT. Translation: CAIKRDQIGDSPLHF.